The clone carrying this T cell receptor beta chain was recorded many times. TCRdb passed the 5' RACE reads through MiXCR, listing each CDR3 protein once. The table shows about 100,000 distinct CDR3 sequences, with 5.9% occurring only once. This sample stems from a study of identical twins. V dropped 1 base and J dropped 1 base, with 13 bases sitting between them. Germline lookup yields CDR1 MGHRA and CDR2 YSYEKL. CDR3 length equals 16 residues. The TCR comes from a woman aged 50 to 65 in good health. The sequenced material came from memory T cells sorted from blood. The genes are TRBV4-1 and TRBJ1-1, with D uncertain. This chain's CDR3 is CASSQGLFGWNTEAFF. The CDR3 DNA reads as TGCGCCAGCAGCCAAGGCCTTTTCGGGTGGAACACTGAAGCTTTCTTT.